The sequence of this T cell receptor (beta chain) was determined in a study of identical twins. TCRdb itself ran the 5' RACE reads through MiXCR, one entry per CDR3 protein. Here the sample spans around 1.7 million distinct CDR3 sequences, under 35% being singletons. This clonotype turned up a few times. The CDR3 spans 15 residues. CDR1 and CDR2 (germline): SGHAT, FQNNGV. J gave up 3 bases and V 1 base, and 3 bases lay outside the gene matches. Sequencing was carried out using cord blood. This chain connects TRBV11-2 to TRBJ2-1, with 7 bases lining up with TRBD2. This sequence originates from a newborn girl in good health. The chain's CDR3 is CASSLAGRDYNEQFF. In nucleotides, the CDR3 is TGTGCCAGCAGCTTAGCGGGGAGGGACTACAATGAGCAGTTCTTC.